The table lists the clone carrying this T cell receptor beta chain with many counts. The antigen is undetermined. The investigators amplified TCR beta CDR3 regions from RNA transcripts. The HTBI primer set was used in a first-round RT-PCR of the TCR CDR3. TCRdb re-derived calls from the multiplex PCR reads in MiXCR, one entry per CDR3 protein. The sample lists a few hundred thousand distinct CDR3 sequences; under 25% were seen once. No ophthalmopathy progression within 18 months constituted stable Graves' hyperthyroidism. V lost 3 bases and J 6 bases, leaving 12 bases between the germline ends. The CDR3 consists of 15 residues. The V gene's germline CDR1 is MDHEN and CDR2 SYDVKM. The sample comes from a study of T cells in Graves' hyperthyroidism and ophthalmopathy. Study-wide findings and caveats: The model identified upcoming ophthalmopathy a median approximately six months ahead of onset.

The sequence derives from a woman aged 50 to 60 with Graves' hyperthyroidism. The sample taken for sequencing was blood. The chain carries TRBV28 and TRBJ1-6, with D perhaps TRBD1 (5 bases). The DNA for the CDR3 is TGTGCCAGCAGTTTCTCAGGGAATGGTAATTCACCCCTCCACTTT. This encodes CASSFSGNGNSPLHF.